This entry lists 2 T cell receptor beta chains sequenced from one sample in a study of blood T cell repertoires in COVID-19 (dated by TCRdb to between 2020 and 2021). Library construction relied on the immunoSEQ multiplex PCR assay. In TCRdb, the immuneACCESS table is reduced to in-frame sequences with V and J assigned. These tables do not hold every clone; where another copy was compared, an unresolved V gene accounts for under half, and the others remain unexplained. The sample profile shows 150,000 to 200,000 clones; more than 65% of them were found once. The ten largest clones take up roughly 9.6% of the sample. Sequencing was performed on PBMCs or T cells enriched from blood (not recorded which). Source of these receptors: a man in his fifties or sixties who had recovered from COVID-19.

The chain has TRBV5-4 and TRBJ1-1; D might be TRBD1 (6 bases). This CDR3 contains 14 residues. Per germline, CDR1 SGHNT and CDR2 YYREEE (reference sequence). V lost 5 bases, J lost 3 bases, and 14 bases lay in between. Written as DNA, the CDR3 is TGTGCCAGCAGGGACAGTCTGAAGGACACTGAAGCTTTCTTT. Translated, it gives CASRDSLKDTEAFF.

CDR3 sequence reads: CASSQDGFGGGRETQYF. The DNA of the CDR3 is TGTGCCAGCAGCCAAGATGGATTCGGTGGAGGCAGAGAGACCCAGTACTTC. The V gene is TRBV14, the J gene TRBJ2-5; weak D call: TRBD2 (5 bases). The V gene lost 0 bases and the J gene lost 4 bases, with 18 bases spanning the gap. The CDR3 covers 17 residues. Germline lookup yields CDR1 SGHDN and CDR2 FVKESK.